The clone carrying this T cell receptor beta chain was counted only a few times. The data belong to a study of blood T cell repertoires in COVID-19. Original analysis: Researchers report that nucleated cell counts were estimated from reference gene primer amplification. This table comes from immunoSEQ multiplex PCR, and its TCRdb copy is limited to in-frame clones, with some not included. V and J calls and clone size come straight from that table; D and trimming were deduced from the DNA. The repertoire holds more than 150,000 clones, 85% to 90% seen once, with 2.7% in the top ten. Specimen: peripheral blood. The TCR was taken from a man aged 35 to 55 with active or convalescent COVID-19.

DNA of the CDR3: TGCGCCAGCAGCTTGGGACGGGGATCTGGAAACACCATATATTTT. As protein: CASSLGRGSGNTIYF. The V and J genes are TRBV5-1 and TRBJ1-3, with D unresolved. V was trimmed by 0 bases and J by 1 base, leaving 8 bases between them. CDR3 length: 15 amino acids. CDR1 SGHRS and CDR2 YFSETQ come from the germline V gene.